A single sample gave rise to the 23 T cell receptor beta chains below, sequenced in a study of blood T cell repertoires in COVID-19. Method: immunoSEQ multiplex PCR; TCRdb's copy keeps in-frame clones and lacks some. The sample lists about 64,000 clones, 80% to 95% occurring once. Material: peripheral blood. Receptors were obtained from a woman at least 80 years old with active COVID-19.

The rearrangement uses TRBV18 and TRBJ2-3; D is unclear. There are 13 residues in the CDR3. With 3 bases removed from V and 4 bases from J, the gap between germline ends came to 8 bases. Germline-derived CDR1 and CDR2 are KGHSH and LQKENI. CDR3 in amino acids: CASSPEVADTQYF. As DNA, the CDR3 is TGTGCCAGCTCACCTGAGGTTGCAGATACGCAGTATTTT.

CDR3 nucleotides: TGTGCCAGCAGTTTAGGCTGGACAACCTATGGCTACACCTTC. This codes for CASSLGWTTYGYTF. The V call is TRBV28, the J call TRBJ1-2; D is perhaps TRBD1 (5 bases). V lost 2 bases and J 4 bases, leaving 11 bases between the germline ends. This CDR3 spans 14 amino acids. Per the germline V gene, CDR1 is MDHEN and CDR2 is SYDVKM.

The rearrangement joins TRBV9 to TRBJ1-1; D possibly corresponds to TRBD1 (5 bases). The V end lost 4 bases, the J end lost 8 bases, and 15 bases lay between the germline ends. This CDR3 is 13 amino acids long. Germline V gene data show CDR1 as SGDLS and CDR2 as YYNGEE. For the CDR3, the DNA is TGTGCCAGCAGCCCGCTTGGTGGGGCAGAAGCTTTCTTT. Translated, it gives CASSPLGGAEAFF.

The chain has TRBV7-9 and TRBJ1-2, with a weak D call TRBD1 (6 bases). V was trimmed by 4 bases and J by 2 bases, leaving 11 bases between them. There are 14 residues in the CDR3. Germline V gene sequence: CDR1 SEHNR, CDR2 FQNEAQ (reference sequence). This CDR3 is CASSSTDRNYGYTF. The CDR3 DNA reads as TGTGCCAGCAGCTCGACCGACAGGAACTATGGCTACACCTTC.

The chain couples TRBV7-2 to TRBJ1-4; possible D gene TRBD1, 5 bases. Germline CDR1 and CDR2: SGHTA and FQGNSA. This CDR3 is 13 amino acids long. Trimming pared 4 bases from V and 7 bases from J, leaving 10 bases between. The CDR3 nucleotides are TGTGCCAGCAGCTCCCTCCAGGGTGAAAAACTGTTTTTT. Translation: CASSSLQGEKLFF.

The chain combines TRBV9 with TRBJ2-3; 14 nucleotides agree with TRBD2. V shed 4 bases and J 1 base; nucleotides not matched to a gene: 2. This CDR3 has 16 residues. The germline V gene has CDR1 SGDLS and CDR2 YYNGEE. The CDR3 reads CASSMGLAGGTDTQYF. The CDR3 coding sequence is TGTGCCAGCAGCATGGGACTAGCGGGGGGCACAGATACGCAGTATTTT.

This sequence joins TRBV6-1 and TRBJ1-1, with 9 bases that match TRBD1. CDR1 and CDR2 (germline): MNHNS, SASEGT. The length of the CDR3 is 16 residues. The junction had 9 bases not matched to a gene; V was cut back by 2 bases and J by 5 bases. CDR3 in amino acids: CASSEPGTGSGTEAFF. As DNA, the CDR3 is TGTGCCAGCAGTGAACCCGGGACAGGGTCGGGGACTGAAGCTTTCTTT.

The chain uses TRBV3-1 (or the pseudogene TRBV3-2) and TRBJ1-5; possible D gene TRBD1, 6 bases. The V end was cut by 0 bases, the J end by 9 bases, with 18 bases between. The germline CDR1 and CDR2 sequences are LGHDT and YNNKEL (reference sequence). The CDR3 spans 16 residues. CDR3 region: CASSQDPDRPLWPQHF. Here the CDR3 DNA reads TGTGCCAGCAGCCAAGACCCCGACAGGCCTCTATGGCCCCAGCATTTT.

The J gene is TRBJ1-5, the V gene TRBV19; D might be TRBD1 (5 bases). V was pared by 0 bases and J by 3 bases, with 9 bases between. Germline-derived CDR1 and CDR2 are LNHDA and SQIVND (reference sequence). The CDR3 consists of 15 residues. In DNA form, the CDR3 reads TGTGCCAGTAGTATAGAGGGCAGGGCCAATCAGCCCCAGCATTTT. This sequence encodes CASSIEGRANQPQHF.

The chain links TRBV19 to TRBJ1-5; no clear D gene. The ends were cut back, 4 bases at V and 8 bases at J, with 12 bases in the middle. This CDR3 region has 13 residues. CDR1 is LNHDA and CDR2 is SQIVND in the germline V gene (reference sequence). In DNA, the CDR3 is TGTGCCAGTAGTACCTCCCCTTATGAGCCCCAGCATTTT. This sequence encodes CASSTSPYEPQHF.

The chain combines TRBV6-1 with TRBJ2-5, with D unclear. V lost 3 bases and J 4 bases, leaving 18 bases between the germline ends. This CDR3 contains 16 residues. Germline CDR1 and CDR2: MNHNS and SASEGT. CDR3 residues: CASSEEGSRWRETQYF. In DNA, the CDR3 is TGTGCCAGCAGTGAGGAAGGTAGCCGGTGGCGAGAGACCCAGTACTTC.

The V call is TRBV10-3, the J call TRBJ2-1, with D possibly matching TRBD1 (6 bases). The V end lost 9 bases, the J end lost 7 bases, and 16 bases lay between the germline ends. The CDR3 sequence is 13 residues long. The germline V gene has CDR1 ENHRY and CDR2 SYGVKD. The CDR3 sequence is CAIGSTGMNEQFF. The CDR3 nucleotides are TGTGCCATTGGATCAACAGGGATGAATGAGCAGTTCTTC.

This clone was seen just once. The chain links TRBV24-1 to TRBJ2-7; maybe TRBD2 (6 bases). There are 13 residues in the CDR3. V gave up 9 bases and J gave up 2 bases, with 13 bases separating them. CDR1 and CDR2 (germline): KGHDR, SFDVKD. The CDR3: CATGGDVPYEQYF. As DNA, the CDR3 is TGTGCCACCGGCGGGGACGTCCCCTACGAGCAGTACTTC.

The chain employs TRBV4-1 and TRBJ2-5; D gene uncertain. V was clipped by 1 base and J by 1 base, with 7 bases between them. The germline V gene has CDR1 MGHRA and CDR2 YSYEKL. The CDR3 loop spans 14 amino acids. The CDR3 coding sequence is TGCGCCAGCAGCCAAGTTGGGCCCCAAGAGACCCAGTACTTC. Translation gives CASSQVGPQETQYF.

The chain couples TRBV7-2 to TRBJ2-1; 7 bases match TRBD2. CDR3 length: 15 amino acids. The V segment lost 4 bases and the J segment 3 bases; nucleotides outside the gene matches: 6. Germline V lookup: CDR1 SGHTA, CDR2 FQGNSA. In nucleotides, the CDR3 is TGTGCCAGCAGCTCCGGACTAGAGGTCTACAATGAGCAGTTCTTC. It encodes CASSSGLEVYNEQFF.

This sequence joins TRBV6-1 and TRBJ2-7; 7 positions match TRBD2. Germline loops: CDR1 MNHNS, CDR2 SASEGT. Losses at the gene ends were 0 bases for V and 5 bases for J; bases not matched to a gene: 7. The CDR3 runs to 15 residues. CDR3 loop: CASSEAGQGGDEQYV. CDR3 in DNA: TGTGCCAGCAGTGAAGCCGGGCAGGGAGGGGACGAGCAGTACGTC.

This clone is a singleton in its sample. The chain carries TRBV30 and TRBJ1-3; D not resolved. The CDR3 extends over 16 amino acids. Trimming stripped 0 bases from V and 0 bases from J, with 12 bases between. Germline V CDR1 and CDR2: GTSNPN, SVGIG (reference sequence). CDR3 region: CAWSVKGGSSGNTIYF. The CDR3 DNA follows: TGTGCCTGGAGTGTAAAGGGAGGGAGCTCTGGAAACACCATATATTTT.

The CDR3 here is CASSLGQSNNEQFF. In DNA form, the CDR3 reads TGCGCCAGCAGCTTGGGACAGTCTAACAATGAGCAGTTCTTC. The chain couples TRBV5-1 to TRBJ2-1; D is perhaps TRBD1 (5 bases). V lost 0 bases to trimming and J lost 5 bases, with 9 bases between them. The CDR3 length is 14 residues. Germline values: CDR1 SGHRS, CDR2 YFSETQ.

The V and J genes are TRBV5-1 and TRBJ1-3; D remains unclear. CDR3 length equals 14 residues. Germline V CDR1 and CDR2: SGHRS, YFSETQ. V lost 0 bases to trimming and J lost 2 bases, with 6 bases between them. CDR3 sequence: CASSLDSTGNTIYF. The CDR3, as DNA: TGCGCCAGCAGCTTGGATAGTACTGGAAACACCATATATTTT. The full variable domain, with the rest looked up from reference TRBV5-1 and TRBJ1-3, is KAGVTQTPRYLIKTRGQQVTLSCSPISGHRSVSWYQQTPGQGLQFLFEYFSETQRNKGNFPGRFSGRQFSNSRSEMNVSTLELGDSALYLCASSLDSTGNTIYFGEGSWLTVV.

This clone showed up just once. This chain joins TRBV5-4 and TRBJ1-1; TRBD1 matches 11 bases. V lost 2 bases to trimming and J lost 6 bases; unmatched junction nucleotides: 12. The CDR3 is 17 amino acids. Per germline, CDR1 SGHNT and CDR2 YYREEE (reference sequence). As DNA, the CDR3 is TGTGCCAGCAGCTTCGGACAGGGGGCCAGGTCGAGGCCTGAAGCTTTCTTT. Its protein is CASSFGQGARSRPEAFF.

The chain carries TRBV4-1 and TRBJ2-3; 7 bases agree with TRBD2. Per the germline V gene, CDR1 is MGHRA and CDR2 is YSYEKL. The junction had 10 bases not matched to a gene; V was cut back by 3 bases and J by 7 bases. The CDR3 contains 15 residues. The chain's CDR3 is CASSQGAGRTNTQYF. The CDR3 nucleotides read TGCGCCAGCAGCCAGGGAGCGGGGAGGACGAATACGCAGTATTTT.

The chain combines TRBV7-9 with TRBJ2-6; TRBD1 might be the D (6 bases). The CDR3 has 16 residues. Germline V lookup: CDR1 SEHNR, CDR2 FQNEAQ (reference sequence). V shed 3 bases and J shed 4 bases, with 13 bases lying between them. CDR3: CASSFSGAKGANVLTF. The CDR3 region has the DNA TGTGCCAGCAGCTTCTCAGGGGCGAAAGGGGCCAACGTCCTGACTTTC.

In DNA form, the CDR3 reads TGCGCCAGCAGCTTGGACAGTATGAACACCGGGGAGCTGTTTTTT. As protein: CASSLDSMNTGELFF. The rearrangement links TRBV5-1 to TRBJ2-2; D gene ambiguous. This CDR3 comprises 15 residues. Looked up from germline, CDR1 is SGHRS and CDR2 is YFSETQ. Trimming removed 0 bases from V and 1 base from J, with 7 bases in between.